A selection of T cell receptor beta chains follows, all from one sample in a study of immune characterization of retroperitoneal liposarcoma. TCRdb analysed the PCR reads with MiXCR anew, one entry per CDR3 protein. The sample lists around 3,000 distinct CDR3 sequences; 25% to 30% were seen once. Sequencing was done on a sample of tumor tissue. The receptors were gathered from a female donor with retroperitoneal liposarcoma. The CDR3 runs from the conserved cysteine through the conserved F or W. Each record gives: D gene, clone size, J gene, V gene, CDR3 DNA, CDR3 protein. A D gene is named only where the DNA matches it firmly. For some rows the clone size is stated as once, few or many, or as a class when expanded; others skip it.

NA | medium-sized | TRBJ2-1 | TRBV6-1 | TGTGCCAGCAGTGAAGTGTCCTACGAGCAGTTCTTC | CASSEVSYEQFF
NA | medium-sized | TRBJ2-1 | TRBV6-1 | TGTGCCAGCAGTTCGGGAAATTACAATGAGCAGTTCTTC | CASSSGNYNEQFF
TRBD1 | few | TRBJ2-7 | TRBV18 | TGTGCCAGCTCACCAGGGACAGACGAGCAGTACTTC | CASSPGTDEQYF
NA | few | TRBJ2-7 | TRBV7-6 | TGTGCCAGCAGCTCCGGACAGTGGGAGGAGCAGTACTTC | CASSSGQWEEQYF
NA | medium-sized | TRBJ2-7 | TRBV11-3 | TGTGCCAGCAGCTTAGATCTTGTGGCCGACCCGCAGGACGAGCAGTACTTC | CASSLDLVADPQDEQYF
TRBD2 | medium-sized | TRBJ2-5 | TRBV11-3 | TGTGCCAGCAGCCGACGGACTAGCGGCACTTACAATGAGCAGTACTTC | CASSRRTSGTYNEQYF
NA | NA | TRBJ2-1 | TRBV12-3/TRBV12-4 | TGTGCCAGCAGTCTAGGGGTCAGCCACGACAATGAGCAGTTCTTC | CASSLGVSHDNEQFF
NA | few | TRBJ2-1 | TRBV6-5 | TGTGCCAGCAGTTACGGGGACCAGAATGAGCAGTTCTTC | CASSYGDQNEQFF
NA | large | TRBJ2-2 | TRBV27 | TGTGCCAGCAAGGGGACTCCGAACACCGGGGAGCTGTTTTTT | CASKGTPNTGELFF
TRBD2 | NA | TRBJ2-1 | TRBV6-5 | TGTGCCAGCAAAAGGGCGGGAGTAAGGAATGAGCAGTTCTTC | CASKRAGVRNEQFF
TRBD1 | medium-sized | TRBJ1-2 | TRBV6-1 | TGTGCCAGCAGTGCGGCAGGGGGCGGTTATGGCTACACCTTC | CASSAAGGGYGYTF
NA | few | TRBJ1-5 | TRBV6-1 | TGTGCCAGCAGCCCCGGGACATGGAGCAATCAGCCCCAGCATTTT | CASSPGTWSNQPQHF
NA | large | TRBJ1-1 | TRBV6-1 | TGTGCCAGCAGTCTGGGGGGGGAGGCTGAAGCTTTCTTT | CASSLGGEAEAFF
TRBD2 | large | TRBJ2-3 | TRBV27 | TGTGCCAGCAGTTCCCTGGCGGGAGGAACAGATACGCAGTATTTT | CASSSLAGGTDTQYF
NA | NA | TRBJ2-5 | TRBV6-6 | TGTGCCAGCACCCCGCCAGGAGGGGAGACCCAGTACTTC | CASTPPGGETQYF